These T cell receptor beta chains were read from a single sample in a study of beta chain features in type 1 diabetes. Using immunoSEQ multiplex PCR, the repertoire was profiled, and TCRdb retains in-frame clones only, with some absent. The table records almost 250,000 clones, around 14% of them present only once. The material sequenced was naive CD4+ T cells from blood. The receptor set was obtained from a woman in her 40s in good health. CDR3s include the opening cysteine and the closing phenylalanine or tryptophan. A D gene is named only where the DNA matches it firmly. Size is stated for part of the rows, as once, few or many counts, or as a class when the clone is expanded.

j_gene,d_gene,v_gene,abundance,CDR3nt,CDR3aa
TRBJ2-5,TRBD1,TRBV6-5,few,TGTGCCAGCAGTACAGGGGGGACGACCCAGTACTTC,CASSTGGTTQYF
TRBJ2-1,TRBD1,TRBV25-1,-,TGTGCCAGCAGTGAAGCACCGGGACAGGGGGGAGTCAATGAGCAGTTCTTC,CASSEAPGQGGVNEQFF
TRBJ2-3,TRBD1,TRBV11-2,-,TGTGCCAGCAGCTTAGGACAGGGGAGCACAGATACGCAGTATTTT,CASSLGQGSTDTQYF
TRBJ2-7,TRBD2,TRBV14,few,TGTGCCAGCAGCCAGGGACTAGCTTACGAGCAGTACTTC,CASSQGLAYEQYF
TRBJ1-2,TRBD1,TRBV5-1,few,TGCGCCAGCAGCTTGGCCGGGACAGGGCCCCTGGGCTATGGCTACACCTTC,CASSLAGTGPLGYGYTF
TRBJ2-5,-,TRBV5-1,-,TGCGCCAGCAGCTTGATGACCGAGGGCGACGGAGAGACCCAGTACTTC,CASSLMTEGDGETQYF
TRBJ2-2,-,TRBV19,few,TGTGCCAGTAGCACCCCCAGGGGTCGGGCCGGGGAGCTGTTTTTT,CASSTPRGRAGELFF
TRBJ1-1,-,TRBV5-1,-,TGCGCCAGCAGCCCGTCGGGGGGGCTGAACACTGAAGCTTTCTTT,CASSPSGGLNTEAFF
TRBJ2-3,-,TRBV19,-,TGTGCCAGTAGTATTTGGCGGGGAGGCACAGATACGCAGTATTTT,CASSIWRGGTDTQYF
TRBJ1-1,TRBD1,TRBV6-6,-,TGTGCCAGCAGTCGACAGGGTGCTTTCTTT,CASSRQGAFF
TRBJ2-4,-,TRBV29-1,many,TGCAGCGTTGGGCAGGGTGCGGACATTCAGTACTTC,CSVGQGADIQYF
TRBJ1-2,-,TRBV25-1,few,TGTGCCAGCAGTGAGAGCATCTATGGCTACACCTTC,CASSESIYGYTF
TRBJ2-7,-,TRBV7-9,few,TGTGCCAGCACTCCCGGGGGGGACAGCCTTCCCTACGAGCAGTACTTC,CASTPGGDSLPYEQYF
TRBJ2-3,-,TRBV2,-,TGTGCCAGATCTAGCACAGATACGCAGTATTTT,CARSSTDTQYF
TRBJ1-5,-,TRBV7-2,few,TGTGCCAGCAGCCTCAGTAGCAATCAGCCCCAGCATTTT,CASSLSSNQPQHF
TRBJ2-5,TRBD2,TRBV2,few,TGTGCCAGCAGGCCCCCCCTTAGCGGGGGGGCGGGGGAGACCCAGTACTTC,CASRPPLSGGAGETQYF
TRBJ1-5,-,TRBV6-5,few,TGTGCCAGCAGTCGGACAAGAAATAGCAATCAGCCCCAGCATTTT,CASSRTRNSNQPQHF
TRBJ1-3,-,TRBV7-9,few,TGTGCCAGCAGCTTCCCCACAGGGATCTCTGGAAACACCATATATTTT,CASSFPTGISGNTIYF
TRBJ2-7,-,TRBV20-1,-,TGCAGTGCTAGGTCAACCTACGAGCAGTACTTC,CSARSTYEQYF
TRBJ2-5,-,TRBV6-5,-,TGTGCCAGCAGTTACAACGCCCAGGGGTACCAAGAGACCCAGTACTTC,CASSYNAQGYQETQYF
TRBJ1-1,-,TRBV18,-,TGTGCCAGCTCACCACCGCCGTCAGCAGGAAATGAAGCTTTCTTT,CASSPPPSAGNEAFF
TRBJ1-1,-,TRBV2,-,TGTGCCAGCAGTGAGCGACAGAACCGAATTGAAGCTTTCTTT,CASSERQNRIEAFF
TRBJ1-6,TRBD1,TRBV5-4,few,TGTGCCAGCAGCGCGAGACAGGGGTTTAATTCACCCCTCCACTTT,CASSARQGFNSPLHF
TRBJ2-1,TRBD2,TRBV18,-,TGTGCCAGCTCACCACCGGGGCTAGCGGGGGGCAATGAGCAGTTCTTC,CASSPPGLAGGNEQFF
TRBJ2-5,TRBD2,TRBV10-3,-,TGTGCCATCAGTGAACAGACTAGCGGGGTGGGGGAGACCCAGTACTTC,CAISEQTSGVGETQYF
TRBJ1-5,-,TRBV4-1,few,TGCGCCAGCAGCCATGGTGACAGGAGGAGCAATCAGCCCCAGCATTTT,CASSHGDRRSNQPQHF
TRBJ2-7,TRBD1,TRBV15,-,TGTGCCACCAGCAGAGATCCCGGGACAGGGGGTTACGAGCAGTACTTC,CATSRDPGTGGYEQYF
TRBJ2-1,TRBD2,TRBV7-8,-,TGTGCCAGCAGCCGCGTCGGGGGGGGTCCGTACAATGAGCAGTTCTTC,CASSRVGGGPYNEQFF
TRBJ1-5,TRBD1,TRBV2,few,TGTGCCAGCAGGCCGGGACAGGTAAATCAGCCCCAGCATTTT,CASRPGQVNQPQHF
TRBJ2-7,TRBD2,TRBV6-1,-,TGTGCCAGTAACCGGGGGGGATCCTTCTACGAGCAGTACTTC,CASNRGGSFYEQYF
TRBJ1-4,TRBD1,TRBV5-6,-,TGTGCCAGCAGCTTGCGACAGGGAAGTGAAAAACTGTTTTTT,CASSLRQGSEKLFF
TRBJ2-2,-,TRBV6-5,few,TGTGCCAGCAGGCTTCTGGGGCGGACCGGGGAGCTGTTTTTT,CASRLLGRTGELFF
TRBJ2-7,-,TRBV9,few,TGTGCCAGCAGCGTAGCTCCCCGGGACTACGAGCAGTACTTC,CASSVAPRDYEQYF
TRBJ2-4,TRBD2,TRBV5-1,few,TGCGCCAGCAGCTTCGGGGGGGCCAAAAACATTCAGTACTTC,CASSFGGAKNIQYF